One and the same sample provided the 32 T cell receptor beta chains below, sequenced in a study of blood T cell repertoires in COVID-19. Measured with immunoSEQ multiplex PCR; TCRdb has only the in-frame clones, and not every one. This sample has about 240,000 clones, with 83% found just once. Sequenced sample: peripheral blood. All receptors derive from a human donor in a cohort sampled during active COVID-19.

The chain combines TRBV18 with TRBJ2-3, with D perhaps TRBD2 (9 bases). Between the trimmed V and J ends, which lost 7 bases and 3 bases, there was a span of 26 bases. This CDR3 comprises 18 residues. Germline V gives CDR1 KGHSH, CDR2 LQKENI. Written as DNA, the CDR3 is TGTGCCAGCTATCTGGGACAGGACAGTAGCGGGAGTACAGATACGCAGTATTTT. Its translation: CASYLGQDSSGSTDTQYF. Drawing the rest from reference TRBV18 and TRBJ2-3, the complete variable domain is NAGVMQNPRHLVRRRGQEARLRCSPMKGHSHVYWYRQLPEEGLKFMVYLQKENIIDESGMPKERFSAEFPKEGPSILRIQQVVRGDSAAYFCASYLGQDSSGSTDTQYFGPGTRLTVL.

This clone was recorded a few times. The chain has TRBV5-5 and TRBJ1-2; 7 nucleotides match TRBD1. The V gene end was trimmed by 4 bases and the J gene end by 6 bases; junction bases not matched to a gene: 3. This CDR3 comprises 12 residues. Germline-derived CDR1 and CDR2 are SGHKS and YYEKEE (reference sequence). The CDR3 reads CASSLDRDGYTF. Written as DNA, the CDR3 is TGTGCCAGCAGCCTAGACAGGGATGGCTACACCTTC.

The rearrangement joins TRBV19 to TRBJ2-6; D may be TRBD2 (5 bases). Germline V gene sequence: CDR1 LNHDA, CDR2 SQIVND (reference sequence). Trimming took off 7 bases at V and 0 bases at J, with 13 bases between the two ends. The CDR3 has 16 amino acids. CDR3 nucleotides: TGTGCCAGTACGGAGGTTAGAAGCTCTGGGGCCAACGTCCTGACTTTC. This encodes CASTEVRSSGANVLTF.

This chain connects TRBV19 to TRBJ2-3; 7 bases are shared with TRBD1. The CDR3 has 14 amino acids. Looked up from germline, CDR1 is LNHDA and CDR2 is SQIVND (reference sequence). The V segment lost 4 bases and the J segment 10 bases; nucleotides outside the gene matches: 11. For the CDR3, the DNA is TGTGCCAGTAGTACGGGACAGCTTAAAGAGGCGCAGTATTTT. Its protein is CASSTGQLKEAQYF.

Of note for this clone: The sample has other DNA sequences that encode this CDR3 too. The chain links TRBV18 to TRBJ1-1, with D hard to call. The ends were cut back, 4 bases at V and 1 base at J, with 7 bases in the middle. Germline CDR1 is KGHSH and CDR2 is LQKENI. The CDR3 length is 13 residues. The CDR3 nucleotides are TGTGCCAGCTCACGGACTGAGAACACTGAAGCTTTCTTT. Translating it yields CASSRTENTEAFF. The whole variable domain, filled in from reference TRBV18 and TRBJ1-1, reads NAGVMQNPRHLVRRRGQEARLRCSPMKGHSHVYWYRQLPEEGLKFMVYLQKENIIDESGMPKERFSAEFPKEGPSILRIQQVVRGDSAAYFCASSRTENTEAFFGQGTRLTVV.

This chain connects TRBV5-1 to TRBJ1-4; the match to TRBD1 covers 7 bases. Unmatched junction bases numbered 9, after V lost 3 bases and J lost 7 bases. The CDR3 is 15 amino acids. Germline loops: CDR1 SGHRS, CDR2 YFSETQ. The CDR3 DNA reads as TGCGCCAGCAGCTCTACAGGGGAGTGGAGTGAAAAACTGTTTTTT. It yields the protein CASSSTGEWSEKLFF.

The chain employs TRBV7-9 and TRBJ1-2; D uncertain. There are 18 residues in the CDR3. The germline gives CDR1 SEHNR, CDR2 FQNEAQ (reference sequence). V was cut by 4 bases and J by 3 bases, with 24 bases left in between. DNA of the CDR3: TGTGCCAGCAGCTCTCTACCATACAGTACTCATTCTTACTATGGCTACACCTTC. The encoded protein is CASSSLPYSTHSYYGYTF.

The V call is TRBV11-2, the J call TRBJ1-1; no clear D. The germline gives CDR1 SGHAT, CDR2 FQNNGV. The CDR3 length is 13 residues. The V end lost 5 bases, the J end lost 2 bases, and 9 bases lay between the germline ends. CDR3 amino acids: CASSPTTNTEAFF. The CDR3 DNA follows: TGTGCCAGCAGCCCCACCACAAACACTGAAGCTTTCTTT.

The genes are TRBV5-6 and TRBJ1-6; weak D call: TRBD1 (6 bases). Trimming cost V 4 bases and J 7 bases, with 18 bases left between them. This CDR3 comprises 16 residues. CDR1 SGHDT and CDR2 YYEEEE come from the germline V gene. Here the CDR3 reads CASSPPPDGQNSPLHF. The CDR3 nucleotides are TGTGCCAGCAGCCCACCGCCCGACGGACAGAATTCACCCCTCCACTTT.

V is TRBV11-2 and J is TRBJ2-6, with TRBD2 as a possible D gene (6 bases). CDR1 is SGHAT, CDR2 FQNNGV, per germline. The CDR3 is made up of 17 amino acids. Deletions cut 1 base from V and 1 base from J, with 11 bases between. DNA for the CDR3: TGTGCCAGCAGCTTAGGGGGTAGCGGATCTGGGGCCAACGTCCTGACTTTC. Protein: CASSLGGSGSGANVLTF.

This clone was seen at least ten times. The CDR3 here is CASSEVRGGNTIYF. DNA of the CDR3: TGTGCCAGCAGTGAAGTCAGGGGTGGAAACACCATATATTTT. V and J are TRBV6-1 and TRBJ1-3, with D possibly being TRBD1 (6 bases). Germline V gene sequence: CDR1 MNHNS, CDR2 SASEGT. The V and J ends lost 1 base and 3 bases respectively, with 7 bases between them. CDR3 length: 14 residues.

This rearrangement joins TRBV27 to TRBJ2-1; maybe TRBD2 (5 bases). Trimming cost V 4 bases and J 6 bases, with 25 bases left between them. The CDR3 has 18 amino acids. From germline, CDR1 is MNHEY and CDR2 SMNVEV (reference sequence). The DNA of the CDR3 is TGTGCCAGCAGTTCCCACATATACCAGCGGATATTACGCAATGAGCAGTTCTTC. It specifies CASSSHIYQRILRNEQFF.

The chain recombines TRBV3-1 (or the pseudogene TRBV3-2) with TRBJ1-2; D is ambiguous. Germline CDR1 LGHDT, CDR2 YNNKEL (reference sequence). V was cut by 3 bases and J by 0 bases, with 11 bases left in between. CDR3 length equals 15 residues. The CDR3 DNA reads as TGTGCCAGCAGCCACACCCCACATACTAACTATGGCTACACCTTC. Translation gives CASSHTPHTNYGYTF.

This chain connects TRBV28 to TRBJ2-7; D remains ambiguous. The V end lost 6 bases, the J end lost 2 bases, and 14 bases lay between the germline ends. Germline assignment: CDR1 MDHEN and CDR2 SYDVKM. The length of the CDR3 is 14 residues. The CDR3 region has the DNA TGTGCCAGCAGCCGGGTGGGTAGGACCTACGAGCAGTACTTC. Translating it yields CASSRVGRTYEQYF.

The chain couples TRBV5-1 to TRBJ2-1; a weak D match, TRBD1 (6 bases). The CDR3 has 16 residues. CDR1 is SGHRS and CDR2 is YFSETQ in the germline V gene. V lost 6 bases to trimming and J lost 7 bases, with 23 bases between them. This CDR3 reads CASIPGQIPFMNEQFF. Here the CDR3 DNA reads TGCGCCAGCATCCCGGGACAAATACCGTTTATGAATGAGCAGTTCTTC.

This clone was detected a few times. The chain is built from TRBV6-5 and TRBJ2-2; perhaps TRBD1 as D (7 bases). Germline CDR1 MNHEY, CDR2 SVGAGI. V was cut by 7 bases and J by 7 bases, with 13 bases left in between. This CDR3 has 13 residues. In DNA, the CDR3 is TGTGCCAGCAAATACAGGGGAGGCGGGGAGCTGTTTTTT. Translating it yields CASKYRGGGELFF.

This clone appeared once. The V gene is TRBV6-5, the J gene TRBJ2-3, with a possible D match to TRBD2 (5 bases). CDR1 is MNHEY and CDR2 is SVGAGI in the germline V gene. The CDR3 loop spans 14 amino acids. Trimming took off 0 bases at V and 6 bases at J, with 10 bases between the two ends. Here the CDR3 reads CASSYSGLRDTQYF. The CDR3 nucleotides are TGTGCCAGCAGTTACTCCGGACTCCGGGATACGCAGTATTTT.

CDR3 residues: CASRHGQGFNSPLHF. The CDR3 region has the DNA TGTGCCAGCAGGCATGGACAGGGGTTTAATTCACCCCTCCACTTT. J is TRBJ1-6 and V is TRBV6-5; 9 bases map to TRBD1. In germline, CDR1 is MNHEY, CDR2 SVGAGI. This CDR3 contains 15 residues. J lost 6 bases, V lost 6 bases, and 6 bases had no gene match.

This chain uses TRBV18 with TRBJ1-4; 12 nucleotides agree with TRBD1. CDR3 length: 15 amino acids. Germline V gene data show CDR1 as KGHSH and CDR2 as LQKENI. V was clipped by 0 bases and J by 13 bases; unmatched bases: 6. CDR3 residues: CASSPPTGQGARLFF. CDR3 nucleotide sequence: TGTGCCAGCTCACCACCGACGGGACAGGGGGCTAGACTGTTTTTT.

The chain employs TRBV3-1 (or the pseudogene TRBV3-2) and TRBJ1-6, with D perhaps matching TRBD1 (5 bases). The length of the CDR3 is 16 residues. The germline gives CDR1 LGHDT, CDR2 YNNKEL (reference sequence). V lost 1 base, J lost 7 bases, and 14 bases lay in between. CDR3 nucleotides: TGTGCCAGCAGCCAAGTCCCCAAGGGGCTCAATTCACCCCTCCACTTT. This sequence encodes CASSQVPKGLNSPLHF.

The V gene is TRBV6-6, the J gene TRBJ1-5; 7 bases agree with TRBD1. This CDR3 region has 16 residues. V lost 3 bases and J lost 7; bases outside the gene matches: 12. Looked up from germline, CDR1 is MNHNY and CDR2 is SVGAGI (reference sequence). The CDR3: CASSYDRVLHRQPQHF. As DNA, the CDR3 is TGTGCCAGCAGTTATGACAGGGTTTTACACCGACAGCCCCAGCATTTT.

As to this clone: Other nucleotide sequences from this sample produce the same CDR3. The chain carries TRBV4-1 and TRBJ2-5, with TRBD2 matching over 12 bases. Per germline, CDR1 MGHRA and CDR2 YSYEKL. There are 16 residues in the CDR3. V lost 1 base and J lost 5; bases outside the gene matches: 5. The CDR3 sequence: CASSQARLAGGETQYF. CDR3 sequence (DNA): TGCGCCAGCAGCCAAGCCAGGCTAGCGGGGGGGGAGACCCAGTACTTC.

This clone was seen only once. This chain joins TRBV9 and TRBJ2-5; D unresolved. Trimming removed 0 bases at V and 2 bases at J, with 5 bases between. This CDR3 spans 13 amino acids. CDR1 is SGDLS and CDR2 is YYNGEE in the germline V gene. CDR3 bases: TGTGCCAGCAGCGTAGACGGGCAAGAGACCCAGTACTTC. It translates to CASSVDGQETQYF. The variable domain in full, with the rest retrieved from reference TRBV9 and TRBJ2-5, is DSGVTQTPKHLITATGQRVTLRCSPRSGDLSVYWYQQSLDQGLQFLIQYYNGEERAKGNILERFSAQQFPDLHSELNLSSLELGDSALYFCASSVDGQETQYFGPGTRLLVL.

This CDR3 is CASSSGLAGGSETQYF. Written as DNA, the CDR3 is TGTGCCAGCAGCTCCGGACTAGCGGGGGGGTCAGAGACCCAGTACTTC. The chain carries TRBV7-3 and TRBJ2-5; 15 bases line up with TRBD2. V shed 4 bases, J shed 4 bases, and the junction held 4 bases outside the gene matches. Germline V CDR1 and CDR2: SGHTA, FQGTGA. CDR3 length: 16 residues.

The rearrangement joins TRBV2 to TRBJ1-2; D gene unclear. The CDR3 is 14 amino acids. The germline V gene has CDR1 SNHLY and CDR2 FYNNEI. V was cut by 5 bases and J by 6 bases, with 16 bases left in between. The CDR3 DNA follows: TGTGCCAGCAGTCTTTCTCCCGGAGGGAATGGCTACACCTTC. This sequence encodes CASSLSPGGNGYTF.

In DNA, the CDR3 is TGTGCCAGCAGTTCTGGGACAGGAGACTACGAGCAGTACTTC. Translation: CASSSGTGDYEQYF. The chain carries TRBV28 and TRBJ2-7; the match to TRBD1 covers 8 bases. Germline CDR1 reads MDHEN; CDR2 reads SYDVKM. V shed 4 bases and J 3 bases; nucleotides not matched to a gene: 5. CDR3 length equals 14 residues.

The V gene is TRBV7-2, the J gene TRBJ1-1; D gene ambiguous. The ends were cut back, 5 bases at V and 3 bases at J, with 16 bases in the middle. This CDR3 contains 15 residues. Germline V gene data show CDR1 as SGHTA and CDR2 as FQGNSA. The CDR3 bases are TGTGCCAGCAGCGTTGAGAGTTCGGGGTACACTGAAGCTTTCTTT. Translation gives CASSVESSGYTEAFF.

The gene calls are TRBV11-2 and TRBJ2-7; D not certain. V was pared by 4 bases and J by 2 bases, with 6 bases between. Germline V gives CDR1 SGHAT, CDR2 FQNNGV. The CDR3 is made up of 12 amino acids. In DNA form, the CDR3 reads TGTGCCAGCAGCTCCTCTACCTACGAGCAGTACTTC. It is translated as CASSSSTYEQYF.

The rearrangement joins TRBV28 to TRBJ1-5; TRBD1 agrees at 7 bases. CDR1 is MDHEN and CDR2 is SYDVKM in the germline V gene. The CDR3 is 14 amino acids. The ends lost 3 bases at V and 5 bases at J; junction bases unmatched: 4. CDR3 loop: CASSFRQGHQPQHF. DNA of the CDR3: TGTGCCAGCAGTTTCCGACAGGGCCATCAGCCCCAGCATTTT. Supplemented by reference TRBV28 and TRBJ1-5, the full variable domain reads DVKVTQSSRYLVKRTGEKVFLECVQDMDHENMFWYRQDPGLGLRLIYFSYDVKMKEKGDIPEGYSVSREKKERFSLILESASTNQTSMYLCASSFRQGHQPQHFGDGTRLSIL.

This sequence joins TRBV30 and TRBJ2-1; 9 positions agree with TRBD1. Germline V gene sequence: CDR1 GTSNPN, CDR2 SVGIG (reference sequence). The CDR3 runs 14 residues. The ends lost 7 bases at V and 9 bases at J; junction bases unmatched: 13. Written as DNA, the CDR3 is TGTGCCTACACGGCGGGGACAGGGCTGGTTGAGCAGTTCTTC. It encodes CAYTAGTGLVEQFF.

V usage is TRBV29-1 and J usage is TRBJ2-3; 12 bases agree with TRBD2. The CDR3 spans 19 residues. Germline V gives CDR1 SQVTM, CDR2 ANQGSEA. After removal of 3 bases from V and 2 bases from J, the junction contained 15 bases not matched to a gene. Here the CDR3 reads CSVDTQLAGGLSFTDTQYF. The CDR3 DNA follows: TGCAGCGTTGATACCCAACTAGCGGGGGGCTTGTCTTTCACAGATACGCAGTATTTT.

A few counts support this clone. The V gene is TRBV29-1, the J gene TRBJ1-1; possibly TRBD1 for D (5 bases). This CDR3 is built from 14 residues. With 7 bases removed from V and 4 bases from J, the gap between germline ends came to 19 bases. CDR1 and CDR2 from the germline V gene are SQVTM and ANQGSEA. The DNA for the CDR3 is TGCAGCGCCCTAACCGGGGGACGTGGCACTGAAGCTTTCTTT. It codes for CSALTGGRGTEAFF.